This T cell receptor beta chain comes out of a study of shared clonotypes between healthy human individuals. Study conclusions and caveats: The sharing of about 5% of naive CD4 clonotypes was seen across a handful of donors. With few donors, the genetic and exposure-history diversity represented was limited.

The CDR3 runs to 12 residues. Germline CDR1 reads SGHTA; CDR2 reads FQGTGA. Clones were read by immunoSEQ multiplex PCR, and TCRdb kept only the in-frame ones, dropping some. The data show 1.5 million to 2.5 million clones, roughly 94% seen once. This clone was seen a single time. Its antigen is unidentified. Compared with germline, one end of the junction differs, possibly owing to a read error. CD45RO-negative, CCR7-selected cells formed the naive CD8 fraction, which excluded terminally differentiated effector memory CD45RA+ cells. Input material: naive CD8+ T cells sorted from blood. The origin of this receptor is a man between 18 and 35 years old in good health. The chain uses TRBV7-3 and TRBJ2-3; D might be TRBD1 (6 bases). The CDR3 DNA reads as TGTGCCAGCAGCGTAACAGGGGATACGCAGTATTTT. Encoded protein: CASSVTGDTQYF.